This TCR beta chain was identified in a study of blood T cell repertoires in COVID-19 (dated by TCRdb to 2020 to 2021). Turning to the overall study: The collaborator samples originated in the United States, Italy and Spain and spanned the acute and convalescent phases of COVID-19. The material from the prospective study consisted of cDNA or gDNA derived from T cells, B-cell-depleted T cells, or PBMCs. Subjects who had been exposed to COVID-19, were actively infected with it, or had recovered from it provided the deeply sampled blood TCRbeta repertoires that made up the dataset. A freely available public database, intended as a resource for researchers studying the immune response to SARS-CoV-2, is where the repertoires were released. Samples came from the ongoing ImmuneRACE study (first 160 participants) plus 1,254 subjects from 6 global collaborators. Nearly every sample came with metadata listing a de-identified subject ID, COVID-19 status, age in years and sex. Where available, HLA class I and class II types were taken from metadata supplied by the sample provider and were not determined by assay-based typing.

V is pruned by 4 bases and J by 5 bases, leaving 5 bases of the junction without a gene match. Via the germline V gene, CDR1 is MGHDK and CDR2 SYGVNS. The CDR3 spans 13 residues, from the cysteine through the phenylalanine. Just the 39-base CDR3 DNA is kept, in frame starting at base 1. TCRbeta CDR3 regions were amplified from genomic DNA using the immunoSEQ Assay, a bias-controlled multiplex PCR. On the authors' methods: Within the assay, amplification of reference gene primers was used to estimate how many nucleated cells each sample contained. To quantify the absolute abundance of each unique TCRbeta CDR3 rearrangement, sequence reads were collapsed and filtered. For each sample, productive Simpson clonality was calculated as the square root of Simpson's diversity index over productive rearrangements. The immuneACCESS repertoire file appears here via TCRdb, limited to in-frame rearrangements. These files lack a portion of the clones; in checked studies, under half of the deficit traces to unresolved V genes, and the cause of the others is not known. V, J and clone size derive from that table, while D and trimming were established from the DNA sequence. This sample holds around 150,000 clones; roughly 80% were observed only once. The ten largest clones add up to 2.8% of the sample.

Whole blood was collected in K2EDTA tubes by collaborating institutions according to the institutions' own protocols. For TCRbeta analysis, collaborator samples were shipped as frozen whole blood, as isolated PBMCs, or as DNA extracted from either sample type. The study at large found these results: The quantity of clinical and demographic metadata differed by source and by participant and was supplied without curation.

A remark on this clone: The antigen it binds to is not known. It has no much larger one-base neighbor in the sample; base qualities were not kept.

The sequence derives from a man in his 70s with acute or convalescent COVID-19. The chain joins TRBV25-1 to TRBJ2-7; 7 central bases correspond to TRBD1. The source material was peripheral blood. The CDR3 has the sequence CASSGTGNNEQYF. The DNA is TGTGCCAGCAGTGGGACAGGTAATAACGAGCAGTACTTC.